These 29 T cell receptor beta chains were sequenced from one sample in a study of blood T cell repertoires in COVID-19. Clones were sequenced by immunoSEQ multiplex PCR, and TCRdb holds only the in-frame ones, with some missing. Of 95,000 to 100,000 clones listed, 70% to 90% are singletons. The sequencing input was peripheral blood. Every receptor here comes from a woman aged 25 to 39 with acute or convalescent COVID-19.

This rearrangement joins TRBV4-1 to TRBJ1-6, with D unresolved. The CDR3 sequence is 15 residues long. Trimming took off 2 bases at V and 8 bases at J, with 13 bases between the two ends. Germline CDR1 is MGHRA and CDR2 is YSYEKL. The CDR3 DNA sequence: TGCGCCAGCAGCCAACTAATTACGACTTATTCACCCCTCCACTTT. It is translated as CASSQLITTYSPLHF.

The J gene is TRBJ1-1, the V gene TRBV27; D not resolved. CDR1 and CDR2 (germline): MNHEY, SMNVEV (reference sequence). This CDR3 has 14 amino acids. Trimming removed 0 bases from V and 5 bases from J, with 10 bases in between. In nucleotides, the CDR3 is TGTGCCAGCAGTTTATCCGGTGGAGAGACTGAAGCTTTCTTT. It encodes CASSLSGGETEAFF.

The chain employs TRBV4-2 and TRBJ2-5; D not certain. The CDR3 is made up of 13 amino acids. Germline V gene sequence: CDR1 LGHNA, CDR2 YNFKEQ. Between the trimmed V and J ends, which lost 0 bases and 4 bases, there was a span of 6 bases. DNA of the CDR3: TGTGCCAGCAGCCAAGATAGAAGAGAGACCCAGTACTTC. It codes for CASSQDRRETQYF.

The rearrangement joins TRBV9 to TRBJ1-2; D not certain. CDR3 length equals 13 residues. The V gene lost 2 bases and the J gene lost 7 bases, with 12 bases spanning the gap. Germline lookup yields CDR1 SGDLS and CDR2 YYNGEE. The chain's CDR3 is CASSVEVGLGYTF. For the CDR3, the DNA is TGTGCCAGCAGCGTGGAGGTAGGGCTTGGCTACACCTTC.

This clone was detected once. This chain uses TRBV28 with TRBJ2-4; TRBD1 matches at 7 bases. J lost 6 bases, V lost 6 bases, and 5 bases had no gene match. This CDR3 is 13 amino acids long. The germline CDR1 and CDR2 sequences are MDHEN and SYDVKM. The CDR3 DNA is TGTGCCAGCAGCTCACAGGGGACAAACATTCAGTACTTC. Protein product: CASSSQGTNIQYF. The full variable domain, its missing parts supplied by reference TRBV28 and TRBJ2-4, is DVKVTQSSRYLVKRTGEKVFLECVQDMDHENMFWYRQDPGLGLRLIYFSYDVKMKEKGDIPEGYSVSREKKERFSLILESASTNQTSMYLCASSSQGTNIQYFGAGTRLSVL.

The rearrangement links TRBV28 to TRBJ2-7; 8 positions agree with TRBD1. Germline V gene data show CDR1 as MDHEN and CDR2 as SYDVKM. V shed 8 bases and J 2 bases; nucleotides not matched to a gene: 8. The CDR3 sequence is 14 residues long. The CDR3 DNA is TGTGCCAGCCGGCCGGGACAGGAGACCTACGAGCAGTACTTC. As protein: CASRPGQETYEQYF.

CDR3 residues: CASSFAGGTEAFF. DNA of the CDR3: TGTGCCAGCAGTTTCGCGGGGGGCACTGAAGCTTTCTTT. The chain recombines TRBV12-3 or TRBV12-4 with TRBJ1-1, with TRBD1 as a possible D gene (5 bases). CDR3 length: 13 residues. V was clipped by 3 bases and J by 4 bases, with 9 bases between them.

The chain carries TRBV14 and TRBJ2-7, with 9 bases fitting TRBD1. After removal of 4 bases from V and 7 bases from J, the junction contained 5 bases not matched to a gene. The CDR3 has 13 amino acids. Germline V gene data show CDR1 as SGHDN and CDR2 as FVKESK. CDR3 residues: CASSPPDRGEQYF. CDR3 nucleotides: TGTGCCAGCAGCCCCCCGGACAGGGGTGAGCAGTACTTC. Full variable domain (outside the CDR3, taken from reference TRBV14 and TRBJ2-7): EAGVTQFPSHSVIEKGQTVTLRCDPISGHDNLYWYRRVMGKEIKFLLHFVKESKQDESGMPNNRFLAERTGGTYSTLKVQPAELEDSGVYFCASSPPDRGEQYFGPGTRLTVT.

The chain couples TRBV19 to TRBJ2-3; 10 bases are shared with TRBD2. With 2 bases clipped from V and 4 bases from J, the junction kept 12 bases outside the gene matches. There are 18 residues in the CDR3. Germline lookup yields CDR1 LNHDA and CDR2 SQIVND (reference sequence). As DNA, the CDR3 is TGTGCCAGTAGTATATCCGGAGGGAGCGGGGGGGCTGCAGATACGCAGTATTTT. Its translation: CASSISGGSGGAADTQYF.

The chain recombines TRBV6-4 with TRBJ2-2; the D is unclear. There are 13 residues in the CDR3. V lost 4 bases and J 6 bases, leaving 9 bases between the germline ends. From germline, CDR1 is MRHNA and CDR2 SNTAGT. The CDR3 loop is CASSGPVSGELFF. CDR3 bases: TGTGCCAGCAGTGGTCCGGTCTCCGGGGAGCTGTTTTTT.

CDR3 nucleotide sequence: TGTGCCAGCTCCGCGGCCGGGGCCTACGGGGGTTCACCCCTCCACTTT. Encoded protein: CASSAAGAYGGSPLHF. V usage is TRBV18 and J usage is TRBJ1-6; TRBD1 might be the D (5 bases). The germline V and J ends were trimmed by 6 bases and 9 bases, with 21 bases remaining between them. CDR3 length: 16 residues. In germline, CDR1 is KGHSH, CDR2 LQKENI. Using reference TRBV18 and TRBJ1-6 for the parts outside the CDR3, the full variable domain is NAGVMQNPRHLVRRRGQEARLRCSPMKGHSHVYWYRQLPEEGLKFMVYLQKENIIDESGMPKERFSAEFPKEGPSILRIQQVVRGDSAAYFCASSAAGAYGGSPLHFGNGTRLTVT.

CDR3 bases: TGTGCCAGCAGTCCTCGGACAGGCAATCAGCCCCAGCATTTT. As protein: CASSPRTGNQPQHF. This chain links TRBV5-8 with TRBJ1-5; maybe TRBD1 (6 bases). V was clipped by 5 bases and J by 2 bases, with 11 bases between them. The germline V gene encodes CDR1 SGHTS and CDR2 YDEGEE. The CDR3 sequence is 14 residues long.

The chain has TRBV6-1 and TRBJ1-6; 7 bases agree with TRBD1. Germline V gives CDR1 MNHNS, CDR2 SASEGT. The CDR3 covers 18 residues. V trimming: 3 bases; J trimming: 0 bases; junction bases outside the gene matches: 8. The CDR3 nucleotides are TGTGCCAGCAGTGAGGGAGAGGACAGGAGCTCCTATAATTCACCCCTCCACTTT. Amino acids: CASSEGEDRSSYNSPLHF.

The chain combines TRBV10-3 with TRBJ1-2, with TRBD1 matching 9 bases. V trimming: 11 bases; J trimming: 5 bases; junction bases outside the gene matches: 9. Germline values: CDR1 ENHRY, CDR2 SYGVKD. The CDR3 loop spans 13 amino acids. CDR3 sequence: CAARDRAFYGYTF. The DNA for the CDR3 is TGTGCCGCCCGGGACAGGGCTTTTTATGGCTACACCTTC.

The V call is TRBV2, the J call TRBJ1-2, with a tentative D call TRBD1 (6 bases). This CDR3 is 13 amino acids long. V was trimmed by 5 bases and J by 8 bases, leaving 15 bases between them. Germline lookup yields CDR1 SNHLY and CDR2 FYNNEI. This CDR3 is CASSYSQGRGYTF. The CDR3 DNA is TGTGCCAGCAGTTATTCACAGGGTCGGGGCTACACCTTC.

This rearrangement joins TRBV19 to TRBJ1-5; TRBD1 agrees at 7 bases. This CDR3 is 14 amino acids long. CDR1 is LNHDA, CDR2 SQIVND, per germline (reference sequence). J was trimmed by 8 bases and V by 7 bases; bases with no gene match: 11. CDR3: CASIGGRDGEPQHF. Here the CDR3 DNA reads TGTGCCAGTATAGGGGGCAGGGACGGTGAGCCCCAGCATTTT.

V gene TRBV2 combines with J gene TRBJ1-5; TRBD1 aligns across 9 bases. The germline CDR1 and CDR2 sequences are SNHLY and FYNNEI. Unmatched junction bases numbered 10, after V lost 7 bases and J lost 6 bases. This CDR3 has 15 amino acids. The CDR3 region is CASTSTGTGPQPQHF. In nucleotides, the CDR3 is TGTGCCAGCACCTCCACCGGGACAGGGCCTCAGCCCCAGCATTTT.

The chain couples TRBV28 to TRBJ2-4; 12 bases match TRBD1. Germline CDR1 MDHEN, CDR2 SYDVKM. V was clipped by 3 bases and J by 7 bases; unmatched bases: 10. The length of the CDR3 is 17 residues. CDR3 protein: CASSFPGTGGEFNIQYF. CDR3 nucleotide sequence: TGTGCCAGCAGTTTTCCCGGGACAGGGGGCGAGTTTAACATTCAGTACTTC.

The J gene is TRBJ2-5, the V gene TRBV7-2; the D is unclear. Germline loops: CDR1 SGHTA, CDR2 FQGNSA. The CDR3 sequence is 14 residues long. V lost 5 bases, J lost 5 bases, and 15 bases lay in between. The CDR3, as DNA: TGTGCCAGCAGCCCGTCGTCCCCGAGGGAGACCCAGTACTTC. Protein: CASSPSSPRETQYF.

The chain recombines TRBV3-1 (or the pseudogene TRBV3-2) with TRBJ1-1; perhaps TRBD1 as D (5 bases). V was shortened by 4 bases and J by 1 base, with 19 bases between the two germline ends. Germline-derived CDR1 and CDR2 are LGHDT and YNNKEL (reference sequence). The CDR3 length is 17 residues. The CDR3 region has the DNA TGTGCCAGCAGCCCCGGGGGGAAATGGAGGCGGAACACTGAAGCTTTCTTT. As protein: CASSPGGKWRRNTEAFF.

The chain carries TRBV6-5 and TRBJ1-2; no definite D call. The CDR3 sequence is 12 residues long. Trimming removed 7 bases at V and 2 bases at J, with 8 bases between. The germline CDR1 and CDR2 sequences are MNHEY and SVGAGI. This chain's CDR3 is CASTPYNYGYTF. For the CDR3, the DNA is TGTGCCAGCACTCCCTACAACTATGGCTACACCTTC.

V usage is TRBV28 and J usage is TRBJ1-5; perhaps TRBD1 as D (5 bases). The CDR3 has 16 amino acids. The germline V gene has CDR1 MDHEN and CDR2 SYDVKM. Trimming cost V 6 bases and J 2 bases, with 17 bases left between them. The CDR3 reads CASRLAGTAGNQPQHF. The CDR3 DNA is TGTGCCAGCAGACTAGCCGGGACGGCCGGCAATCAGCCCCAGCATTTT.

V and J are TRBV7-9 and TRBJ1-3; the D is unclear. The CDR3 is 14 amino acids. Germline CDR1 SEHNR, CDR2 FQNEAQ (reference sequence). With 1 base removed from V and 0 bases from J, the gap between germline ends came to 4 bases. The CDR3 DNA sequence: TGTGCCAGCAGCTTAGTCAGCTCTGGAAACACCATATATTTT. Amino acid sequence: CASSLVSSGNTIYF.

The chain carries TRBV5-1 and TRBJ1-1; the match to TRBD1 covers 9 bases. V trimming: 4 bases; J trimming: 0 bases; junction bases outside the gene matches: 7. This CDR3 contains 16 residues. Germline V gene sequence: CDR1 SGHRS, CDR2 YFSETQ. CDR3 sequence: CASSHGQGPLNTEAFF. DNA of the CDR3: TGCGCCAGCAGCCACGGACAGGGGCCACTGAACACTGAAGCTTTCTTT.

This CDR3 is CASSHPGLTYEQYF. The CDR3 DNA reads TGTGCCAGCAGCCACCCGGGACTAACCTACGAGCAGTACTTC. V usage is TRBV4-2 and J usage is TRBJ2-7; 7 nucleotides align to TRBD2. After removal of 3 bases from V and 2 bases from J, the junction contained 4 bases not matched to a gene. Looked up from germline, CDR1 is LGHNA and CDR2 is YNFKEQ. The CDR3 spans 14 residues.

The V call is TRBV3-1 (or the pseudogene TRBV3-2), the J call TRBJ1-3; TRBD1 is a possible D gene (5 bases). The V gene's germline CDR1 is LGHDT and CDR2 YNNKEL (reference sequence). The CDR3 is 14 amino acids. Trimming took 6 bases from V and 0 from J, leaving 9 bases between them. The CDR3 DNA follows: TGTGCCAGCAGTCGACAGCTCTCTGGAAACACCATATATTTT. Its translation: CASSRQLSGNTIYF.

This rearrangement joins TRBV6-6 to TRBJ1-2; 10 bases are shared with TRBD1. J was trimmed by 3 bases and V by 6 bases; bases with no gene match: 4. Germline lookup yields CDR1 MNHNY and CDR2 SVGAGI (reference sequence). There are 14 residues in the CDR3. Written as DNA, the CDR3 is TGTGCCAGCAGCCTGACAGGGGGCGACTATGGCTACACCTTC. Translated: CASSLTGGDYGYTF.

CDR3 loop: CASRRSGDSPLHF. In DNA form, the CDR3 reads TGTGCCAGCAGGCGATCGGGAGATTCACCCCTCCACTTT. The chain uses TRBV6-5 and TRBJ1-6; D call uncertain. V lost 6 bases and J 8 bases, leaving 11 bases between the germline ends. The germline CDR1 and CDR2 sequences are MNHEY and SVGAGI. The CDR3 length is 13 residues.

The chain is built from TRBV21-1 and TRBJ2-7; TRBD1 was called by the table and not checked on the DNA. TRBV21-1 is recorded as a pseudogene. CDR3 length: 14 amino acids. The CDR3 sequence: CASSKLSRPYEQYF. The DNA for the CDR3 is TGTGCCAGCAGCAAACTGAGCAGGCCCTACGAGCAGTACTTC.